Listed below are T cell receptor beta chains from one sample, sequenced in a study of T-cell reconstitution after alpha-beta-depleted transplantation in children. TCRdb recomputed calls from the PCR reads with MiXCR, one row per CDR3 protein. The data show hundreds of thousands of distinct CDR3 sequences, approximately 14% seen once. The sample here was PBMCs, taken before TCRalphabeta/CD19-depleted stem cell transplant. These receptors came from a girl between 2 and 10 years old with congenital amegakaryocytic thrombocytopenia, due to receive a stem cell transplant. CDR3s include the opening cysteine and the closing phenylalanine or tryptophan. A D gene is named only where the DNA matches it firmly. Clone size is stated in some rows and not others, as once, few, many or a class when expanded.

j_call: TRBJ2-1; v_call: TRBV5-1; clone_size: many; d_call: TRBD1; cdr3_aa: CASSLGTGTGYNEQFF; cdr3_nt: TGCGCCAGCAGCTTGGGGACCGGGACAGGTTACAATGAGCAGTTCTTC
j_call: TRBJ1-1; v_call: TRBV27; clone_size: -; d_call: TRBD1; cdr3_aa: CASSTGGGSMNTEAFF; cdr3_nt: TGTGCCAGTTCTACAGGGGGAGGGTCGATGAACACTGAAGCTTTCTTT
j_call: TRBJ2-2; v_call: TRBV7-9; clone_size: few; d_call: -; cdr3_aa: CASSFFDPNTGELFF; cdr3_nt: TGTGCCAGCAGCTTCTTCGACCCTAACACCGGGGAGCTGTTTTTT
j_call: TRBJ2-7; v_call: TRBV25-1; clone_size: -; d_call: -; cdr3_aa: CASSEDEQYF; cdr3_nt: TGTGCCAGCAGCGAAGACGAGCAGTACTTC
j_call: TRBJ2-1; v_call: TRBV20-1; clone_size: few; d_call: TRBD2; cdr3_aa: CSARSYKLAGGPQNNEQFF; cdr3_nt: TGCAGTGCCAGATCATATAAATTAGCGGGAGGCCCCCAAAACAATGAGCAGTTCTTC
j_call: TRBJ2-2; v_call: TRBV15; clone_size: -; d_call: TRBD2; cdr3_aa: CATSRIAWGGNTGELFF; cdr3_nt: TGTGCCACCAGCAGAATTGCTTGGGGGGGAAACACCGGGGAGCTGTTTTTT
j_call: TRBJ2-3; v_call: TRBV11-2; clone_size: few; d_call: -; cdr3_aa: CASSLGGETSTDTQYF; cdr3_nt: TGTGCCAGCAGCTTAGGCGGCGAGACTAGCACAGATACGCAGTATTTT
j_call: TRBJ2-7; v_call: TRBV5-1; clone_size: few; d_call: -; cdr3_aa: CASSGDPKRTYEQYF; cdr3_nt: TGCGCCAGCAGCGGTGACCCTAAACGGACCTACGAGCAGTACTTC
j_call: TRBJ2-7; v_call: TRBV5-1; clone_size: many; d_call: -; cdr3_aa: CASSLEGLEVEYF; cdr3_nt: TGCGCCAGCAGCTTGGAGGGCCTTGAGGTTGAGTACTTC
j_call: TRBJ2-1; v_call: TRBV12-3/TRBV12-4; clone_size: many; d_call: TRBD2; cdr3_aa: CASSLALAGEVNEQFF; cdr3_nt: TGTGCCAGCAGTTTAGCACTAGCGGGAGAGGTTAATGAGCAGTTCTTC
j_call: TRBJ2-5; v_call: TRBV5-1; clone_size: many; d_call: -; cdr3_aa: CASSAQETQYF; cdr3_nt: TGTGCCAGCAGCGCACAAGAGACCCAGTACTTC
j_call: TRBJ2-1; v_call: TRBV7-6; clone_size: few; d_call: -; cdr3_aa: CASSQTGEDNEQFF; cdr3_nt: TGTGCCAGCAGCCAAACCGGGGAAGACAATGAGCAGTTCTTC
j_call: TRBJ2-5; v_call: TRBV6-1; clone_size: -; d_call: TRBD2; cdr3_aa: CASSRAGLALETQYF; cdr3_nt: TGTGCCAGCAGCCGGGCGGGACTAGCCTTGGAGACCCAGTACTTC
j_call: TRBJ1-1; v_call: TRBV3-1; clone_size: -; d_call: TRBD1; cdr3_aa: CASSQKGGTGDTEAFF; cdr3_nt: TGTGCCAGCAGCCAAAAAGGTGGGACAGGGGACACTGAAGCTTTCTTT
j_call: TRBJ2-1; v_call: TRBV20-1; clone_size: many; d_call: TRBD2; cdr3_aa: CSARVQRASGRAEQFF; cdr3_nt: TGCAGTGCTAGAGTCCAACGGGCTAGCGGGAGGGCTGAGCAGTTCTTC
j_call: TRBJ2-7; v_call: TRBV20-1; clone_size: few; d_call: -; cdr3_aa: CSATGQPYEQYF; cdr3_nt: TGCAGTGCTACCGGACAGCCCTACGAGCAGTACTTC
j_call: TRBJ2-4; v_call: TRBV28; clone_size: -; d_call: -; cdr3_aa: CASESRAKNIQYF; cdr3_nt: TGTGCCAGCGAATCCAGAGCCAAAAACATTCAGTACTTC
j_call: TRBJ2-1; v_call: TRBV20-1; clone_size: -; d_call: -; cdr3_aa: CSASPPGTFNEQFF; cdr3_nt: TGCAGTGCTAGTCCTCCCGGGACTTTCAATGAGCAGTTCTTC
j_call: TRBJ2-7; v_call: TRBV6-1; clone_size: -; d_call: TRBD1; cdr3_aa: CASKGAALSYEQYF; cdr3_nt: TGTGCCTCTAAGGGGGCAGCGCTTTCCTACGAGCAGTACTTC
j_call: TRBJ2-7; v_call: TRBV20-1; clone_size: few; d_call: TRBD2; cdr3_aa: CSARDPTSGRAVGEQYF; cdr3_nt: TGCAGTGCTAGAGATCCGACTAGCGGGAGGGCAGTTGGCGAGCAGTACTTC
j_call: TRBJ2-3; v_call: TRBV27; clone_size: few; d_call: -; cdr3_aa: CANHHLISGAKTLDSTDTQYF; cdr3_nt: TGTGCCAACCACCACTTAATTTCAGGGGCAAAAACACTCGACAGCACAGATACGCAGTATTTT
j_call: TRBJ2-5; v_call: TRBV11-2; clone_size: few; d_call: TRBD1; cdr3_aa: CASSLDTDRDRGGKTQYF; cdr3_nt: TGTGCCAGCAGCTTAGACACCGACCGGGACAGGGGCGGAAAGACCCAGTACTTC
j_call: TRBJ2-7; v_call: TRBV4-1; clone_size: few; d_call: TRBD2; cdr3_aa: CASSPSGFIRLYEQYF; cdr3_nt: TGCGCCAGCAGCCCTAGCGGCTTTATTAGGCTCTACGAGCAGTACTTC
j_call: TRBJ2-1; v_call: TRBV3-1; clone_size: many; d_call: TRBD2; cdr3_aa: CASSQAGGLAYNEQFF; cdr3_nt: TGTGCCAGCAGCCAAGCGGGGGGACTAGCCTACAATGAGCAGTTCTTC
j_call: TRBJ2-7; v_call: TRBV7-2; clone_size: many; d_call: -; cdr3_aa: CASSVGTPISYEQYF; cdr3_nt: TGTGCCAGCAGCGTCGGGACACCAATCTCCTACGAGCAGTACTTC
j_call: TRBJ2-1; v_call: TRBV6-1; clone_size: few; d_call: TRBD1; cdr3_aa: CASSPRTGTYNEQFF; cdr3_nt: TGTGCCAGCAGTCCTCGGACAGGGACCTACAATGAGCAGTTCTTC
j_call: TRBJ1-3; v_call: TRBV20-1; clone_size: -; d_call: -; cdr3_aa: CSAPGTVGNTIYF; cdr3_nt: TGCAGTGCTCCGGGGACCGTTGGAAACACCATATATTTT
j_call: TRBJ1-4; v_call: TRBV12-3/TRBV12-4; clone_size: many; d_call: -; cdr3_aa: CASSEEGLPLAGEKLFF; cdr3_nt: TGTGCCAGCAGCGAGGAAGGGCTCCCACTCGCTGGTGAAAAACTGTTTTTT
j_call: TRBJ2-3; v_call: TRBV5-1; clone_size: -; d_call: -; cdr3_aa: CASSLIRPASTDTQYF; cdr3_nt: TGCGCCAGCAGCCTAATCCGACCTGCCTCCACAGATACGCAGTATTTT
j_call: TRBJ2-3; v_call: TRBV10-3; clone_size: many; d_call: -; cdr3_aa: CAISESGITDTQYF; cdr3_nt: TGTGCCATCAGTGAGTCCGGCATCACAGATACGCAGTATTTT
j_call: TRBJ2-2; v_call: TRBV7-6; clone_size: many; d_call: -; cdr3_aa: CASSLAANNLNTGELFF; cdr3_nt: TGTGCCAGCAGCTTAGCAGCTAACAACCTTAACACCGGGGAGCTGTTTTTT
j_call: TRBJ1-2; v_call: TRBV20-1; clone_size: many; d_call: -; cdr3_aa: CSAREDQGYGYTF; cdr3_nt: TGCAGTGCTAGAGAGGATCAGGGCTATGGCTACACCTTC
j_call: TRBJ1-1; v_call: TRBV5-1; clone_size: many; d_call: -; cdr3_aa: CASSLGASPLNTEAFF; cdr3_nt: TGCGCCAGCAGCTTGGGAGCCTCCCCACTGAACACTGAAGCTTTCTTT
j_call: TRBJ2-6; v_call: TRBV5-4; clone_size: -; d_call: TRBD1; cdr3_aa: CASSLGQGNPFSGANVLTF; cdr3_nt: TGTGCCAGCAGCTTGGGACAGGGGAACCCATTTTCTGGGGCCAACGTCCTGACTTTC
j_call: TRBJ2-2; v_call: TRBV5-1; clone_size: -; d_call: -; cdr3_aa: CASSLSRIANTGELFF; cdr3_nt: TGCGCCAGCAGCTTGTCCAGAATCGCGAACACCGGGGAGCTGTTTTTT
j_call: TRBJ2-2; v_call: TRBV19; clone_size: -; d_call: -; cdr3_aa: CASSISGVNTGELFF; cdr3_nt: TGTGCCAGTAGTATCTCAGGGGTCAACACCGGGGAGCTGTTTTTT
j_call: TRBJ2-3; v_call: TRBV20-1; clone_size: -; d_call: TRBD2; cdr3_aa: CSAAGTSGRDLDTQYF; cdr3_nt: TGCAGTGCTGCCGGGACTAGCGGGAGGGATCTAGATACGCAGTATTTT
j_call: TRBJ2-5; v_call: TRBV12-3/TRBV12-4; clone_size: -; d_call: TRBD2; cdr3_aa: CASSGTSGLGETQYF; cdr3_nt: TGTGCCAGCAGCGGAACTAGCGGTTTGGGGGAGACCCAGTACTTC
j_call: TRBJ2-3; v_call: TRBV5-5; clone_size: -; d_call: TRBD2; cdr3_aa: CASSLRGLADADTQYF; cdr3_nt: TGTGCCAGCAGCTTGAGGGGACTAGCGGATGCAGATACGCAGTATTTT
j_call: TRBJ1-1; v_call: TRBV10-3; clone_size: many; d_call: -; cdr3_aa: CAISFQSEAFF; cdr3_nt: TGTGCCATCAGTTTTCAATCTGAAGCTTTCTTT
j_call: TRBJ2-1; v_call: TRBV12-3/TRBV12-4; clone_size: many; d_call: -; cdr3_aa: CASSLESSSDEQFF; cdr3_nt: TGTGCCAGCAGTTTAGAATCCAGCTCCGATGAGCAGTTCTTC
j_call: TRBJ2-1; v_call: TRBV27; clone_size: few; d_call: -; cdr3_aa: CASSLPKLQGFEQFF; cdr3_nt: TGTGCCAGCAGTCTACCGAAGCTTCAGGGGTTTGAGCAGTTCTTC
j_call: TRBJ2-3; v_call: TRBV29-1; clone_size: many; d_call: -; cdr3_aa: CSVEGGATDTQYF; cdr3_nt: TGCAGCGTTGAGGGGGGGGCCACAGATACGCAGTATTTT
j_call: TRBJ2-7; v_call: TRBV20-1; clone_size: few; d_call: TRBD1; cdr3_aa: CSARFPRQGYEQYF; cdr3_nt: TGCAGTGCTAGGTTTCCGCGACAGGGGTACGAGCAGTACTTC
j_call: TRBJ2-7; v_call: TRBV5-1; clone_size: few; d_call: TRBD2; cdr3_aa: CASMPSGSGYEQYF; cdr3_nt: TGCGCCAGCATGCCTAGCGGGAGTGGCTACGAGCAGTACTTC
j_call: TRBJ2-5; v_call: TRBV7-2; clone_size: -; d_call: -; cdr3_aa: CASSLTSKETQYF; cdr3_nt: TGTGCCAGCAGCTTAACGTCCAAAGAGACCCAGTACTTC
j_call: TRBJ2-5; v_call: TRBV28; clone_size: few; d_call: -; cdr3_aa: CASHRGIGGETQYF; cdr3_nt: TGTGCCAGCCACAGAGGGATCGGGGGAGAGACCCAGTACTTC